Shown below are 25 T cell receptor beta chains from a single sample sequenced in a study of cytomegalovirus exposure and HLA in healthy donors (dated by TCRdb to about 2017). The method was the immunoSEQ multiplex PCR assay. A mixture of 60 forward primers for TCR Vbeta segments and 13 reverse primers for TCR Jbeta segments was used in the multiplex PCR. Imported from immuneACCESS, the table was reduced by TCRdb to in-frame sequences with V and J called. These copies leave out some clones; in studies compared against another copy, an unresolved V gene accounts for under half, and the cause of the remainder is not known. This sample comprises approximately 35,000 clones, roughly 82% of them detected only once. The ten top clones hold 3.6% of the sample. The sequencing sample was made of PBMCs. The receptor set was obtained from a woman between 18 and 29 years old in good health and CMV-seronegative.

The rearrangement links TRBV14 to TRBJ2-1; TRBD2 matches at 8 bases. J gave up 13 bases and V 2 bases, and 7 bases lay outside the gene matches. The length of the CDR3 is 13 residues. CDR1 and CDR2 from the germline V gene are SGHDN and FVKESK. CDR3 loop: CASSQSSGPHQFF. The DNA for the CDR3 is TGTGCCAGCAGCCAATCTAGCGGGCCCCACCAGTTCTTC.

This sequence joins TRBV7-3 and TRBJ2-3, with TRBD2 identical over 9 bases. The V segment lost 2 bases and the J segment 6 bases; nucleotides outside the gene matches: 6. Germline V CDR1 and CDR2: SGHTA, FQGTGA. This CDR3 is built from 15 residues. Here the CDR3 reads CASSLQAGGPDTQYF. CDR3 in DNA: TGTGCCAGCAGCTTACAAGCGGGGGGCCCCGATACGCAGTATTTT.

V and J are TRBV27 and TRBJ1-1; D unresolved. This CDR3 is built from 14 residues. The V end was cut by 0 bases, the J end by 1 base, with 6 bases between. Germline V lookup: CDR1 MNHEY, CDR2 SMNVEV (reference sequence). The CDR3 protein is CASSLSARNTEAFF. The DNA for the CDR3 is TGTGCCAGCAGTTTATCTGCCAGGAACACTGAAGCTTTCTTT.

The V gene is TRBV14, the J gene TRBJ2-5; TRBD1 aligns across 7 bases. Judging by the DNA end, TRBJ2-7 fits better; the J call may be wrong. The CDR3 length is 17 residues. Germline V gene lookup returns CDR1 SGHDN and CDR2 FVKESK. The CDR3 protein is CASSQKLRTGRTYEQYF. In DNA form, the CDR3 reads TGTGCCAGCAGCCAAAAACTTCGGACAGGTCGAACCTACGAGCAGTACTTC.

The chain links TRBV6-5 to TRBJ1-2; D uncertain. The CDR3 has 15 residues. V gave up 0 bases and J gave up 3 bases, with 11 bases separating them. Germline V lookup: CDR1 MNHEY, CDR2 SVGAGI. The CDR3 loop is CASSYSRVPHYGYTF. The CDR3 DNA reads TGTGCCAGCAGTTACTCACGAGTTCCCCACTATGGCTACACCTTC.

The chain carries TRBV7-5 and TRBJ1-5; the table gives TRBD1 as D, unverified against the DNA. TRBV7-5 is marked as a pseudogene. CDR3 length equals 16 residues. CDR3 sequence: CASPPRGIESNQPQHF. DNA of the CDR3: TGTGCCAGTCCTCCCAGGGGAATTGAGAGCAATCAGCCCCAGCATTTT.

J is TRBJ2-3 and V is TRBV5-1; perhaps TRBD2 as D (6 bases). The germline V gene encodes CDR1 SGHRS and CDR2 YFSETQ. The CDR3 contains 16 residues. Trimming took 0 bases from V and 4 from J, leaving 15 bases between them. CDR3 protein: CASSLAPGVEADTQYF. CDR3 sequence (DNA): TGCGCCAGCAGCTTGGCCCCGGGAGTGGAAGCAGATACGCAGTATTTT.

This chain links TRBV4-2 with TRBJ1-2; 7 positions match TRBD1. CDR3 length equals 15 residues. Unmatched junction bases numbered 7, after V lost 1 base and J lost 5 bases. Germline assignment: CDR1 LGHNA and CDR2 YNFKEQ. CDR3 residues: CASSQGDSNTYGYTF. The CDR3 DNA sequence: TGTGCCAGCAGCCAAGGGGACAGCAACACTTATGGCTACACCTTC.

The rearrangement uses TRBV5-4 and TRBJ2-5, with 13 bases lining up with TRBD2. With the DNA end fitting TRBJ2-7 better, the J assignment may be wrong. Looked up from germline, CDR1 is SGHNT and CDR2 is YYREEE (reference sequence). CDR3 length: 15 residues. This chain's CDR3 is CASSPGLAGSYEQYF. The CDR3 nucleotides read TGTGCCAGCAGCCCGGGACTAGCGGGATCCTACGAGCAGTACTTC.

This clone occurred once. This chain uses TRBV4-3 with TRBJ2-1; TRBD1 is a possible D gene (5 bases). The length of the CDR3 is 15 residues. V lost 3 bases and J 3 bases, leaving 12 bases between the germline ends. Germline loops: CDR1 LGHNA, CDR2 YSLEER. The CDR3 DNA sequence: TGCGCCAGCAGCCAGGACACTGTAAACTACAATGAGCAGTTCTTC. This gives the protein CASSQDTVNYNEQFF.

A word on this clone: The same CDR3 can be traced to other DNA sequences in this sample. V and J are TRBV28 and TRBJ2-5; no reliable D call. The germline V gene encodes CDR1 MDHEN and CDR2 SYDVKM. This CDR3 spans 11 amino acids. The V gene lost 3 bases and the J gene lost 5 bases, with 4 bases spanning the gap. The CDR3 sequence: CASSFGETQYF. The CDR3 DNA is TGTGCCAGCAGTTTCGGGGAGACCCAGTACTTC.

The chain recombines TRBV10-3 with TRBJ2-7; 8 positions agree with TRBD1. Germline trimming cut 10 bases from V and 4 bases from J; bases unmatched to any gene: 6. The CDR3 is made up of 12 amino acids. The germline CDR1 and CDR2 sequences are ENHRY and SYGVKD. The CDR3, as DNA: TGTGCCACCTGGGACAGGTATTACGAGCAGTACTTC. It translates to CATWDRYYEQYF.

The chain combines TRBV2 with TRBJ1-2; TRBD1 aligns across 12 bases. Germline loops: CDR1 SNHLY, CDR2 FYNNEI. With 5 bases clipped from V and 2 bases from J, the junction kept 6 bases outside the gene matches. This CDR3 has 16 residues. CDR3 nucleotides: TGTGCCAGCAGTATACCGGGACAGGGGGCAAACTATGGCTACACCTTC. Amino acid sequence: CASSIPGQGANYGYTF. The entire variable domain, with the rest obtained from reference TRBV2 and TRBJ1-2, is as follows: EPEVTQTPSHQVTQMGQEVILRCVPISNHLYFYWYRQILGQKVEFLVSFYNNEISEKSEIFDDQFSVERPDGSNFTLKIRSTKLEDSAMYFCASSIPGQGANYGYTFGSGTRLTVV.

V and J are TRBV6-5 and TRBJ2-2, with unresolved D. The CDR3 loop spans 15 amino acids. Trimming shortened V by 4 bases and J by 4 bases, and 13 bases separated the two germline ends. In germline, CDR1 is MNHEY, CDR2 SVGAGI. The CDR3 is CASSLSVRFTGELFF. The CDR3 region has the DNA TGTGCCAGCAGTTTGTCAGTCAGATTCACCGGGGAGCTGTTTTTT.

The count of this clone is one. The rearrangement joins TRBV27 to TRBJ2-7, with 10 positions matching TRBD1. The germline V gene encodes CDR1 MNHEY and CDR2 SMNVEV (reference sequence). The V and J ends lost 4 bases and 4 bases, in that order; junction bases with no gene match: 4. The CDR3 runs 14 residues. CDR3 DNA sequence: TGTGCCAGCAGTTATCGACAGGGGGCGTACGAGCAGTACTTC. Translation: CASSYRQGAYEQYF.

V gene TRBV27 combines with J gene TRBJ1-4, with TRBD1 as a possible D gene (6 bases). V shed 3 bases and J shed 8 bases, with 13 bases lying between them. Germline V gene data show CDR1 as MNHEY and CDR2 as SMNVEV (reference sequence). The CDR3 covers 14 residues. In DNA form, the CDR3 reads TGTGCCAGCAGTTTTGCAGGGGTGGGGGAAAAACTGTTTTTT. It translates to CASSFAGVGEKLFF.

CDR3 loop: CASRCTHYNEQFF. The CDR3 bases are TGTGCAAGTCGCTGTACACATTACAATGAGCAGTTCTTC. This chain connects TRBV12-2 to TRBJ2-1; the tabulated D call, TRBD1, remains unverified against the DNA. TRBV12-2 is deemed a pseudogene. CDR3 length equals 13 residues.

The V call is TRBV27, the J call TRBJ2-1, with D unresolved. Trimming stripped 3 bases from V and 5 bases from J, with 8 bases between. This CDR3 spans 13 amino acids. Germline CDR1 and CDR2: MNHEY and SMNVEV (reference sequence). CDR3 DNA sequence: TGTGCCAGCAGTTTCGAACAGAACAATGAGCAGTTCTTC. As protein: CASSFEQNNEQFF.

The V and J genes are TRBV29-1 and TRBJ1-5; 9 bases are a match to TRBD1. The CDR3 covers 14 residues. The V gene's germline CDR1 is SQVTM and CDR2 ANQGSEA. J gave up 7 bases and V 6 bases, and 10 bases lay outside the gene matches. The CDR3: CSVRTGVAGQPQHF. The CDR3, as DNA: TGCAGCGTGCGGACAGGGGTGGCAGGCCAGCCCCAGCATTTT.

The V and J genes are TRBV27 and TRBJ2-1; 13 bases agree with TRBD2. The CDR3 consists of 15 residues. Germline CDR1 and CDR2: MNHEY and SMNVEV (reference sequence). V shed 3 bases, J shed 9 bases, and the junction held 5 bases outside the gene matches. This CDR3 reads CASSFGGLAGIEQFF. The CDR3 DNA reads as TGTGCCAGCAGTTTTGGGGGACTAGCGGGAATTGAGCAGTTCTTC.

The genes are TRBV7-2 and TRBJ1-6; maybe TRBD1 (5 bases). The CDR3 is made up of 16 amino acids. Trimming stripped 3 bases from V and 2 bases from J, with 11 bases between. Germline loops: CDR1 SGHTA, CDR2 FQGNSA. In DNA form, the CDR3 reads TGTGCCAGCAGCTTCCGGTGGGGCGCCTATAATTCACCCCTCCACTTT. Its protein product is CASSFRWGAYNSPLHF.

The CDR3 bases are TGTGCCTGGAGTCCCGGGACTAGCGGGAGCGAGCAGTACTTC. Its protein is CAWSPGTSGSEQYF. The rearrangement joins TRBV30 to TRBJ2-7; 14 nucleotides line up with TRBD2. Germline CDR1 is GTSNPN and CDR2 is SVGIG (reference sequence). The V segment lost 2 bases and the J segment 6 bases; nucleotides outside the gene matches: 3. This CDR3 has 14 amino acids.

The chain employs TRBV28 and TRBJ2-5, with TRBD2 identical over 8 bases. CDR1 is MDHEN and CDR2 is SYDVKM in the germline V gene. The CDR3 contains 15 residues. V trimming: 2 bases; J trimming: 1 base; junction bases outside the gene matches: 3. CDR3 DNA sequence: TGTGCCAGCAGTTTAAGGCGGGGGGCCCAAGAGACCCAGTACTTC. This sequence encodes CASSLRRGAQETQYF.

The chain uses TRBV4-1 and TRBJ2-1; 13 bases are shared with TRBD2. This CDR3 comprises 20 residues. Per the germline V gene, CDR1 is MGHRA and CDR2 is YSYEKL. The ends lost 3 bases at V and 0 bases at J; junction bases unmatched: 11. CDR3 DNA: TGCGCCAGCAGCCACACTAGCGGGAGGGCCTACTTTTCCTCCTACAATGAGCAGTTCTTC. Translating it yields CASSHTSGRAYFSSYNEQFF.

V and J are TRBV20-1 and TRBJ2-2; D is uncertain. This CDR3 has 11 amino acids. Germline-derived CDR1 and CDR2 are DFQATT and SNEGSKA (reference sequence). V lost 2 bases and J 6 bases, leaving 4 bases between the germline ends. CDR3 amino acids: CSARSAGELFF. CDR3 DNA: TGCAGTGCTAGATCCGCCGGGGAGCTGTTTTTT.